Sequencing of this T cell receptor beta chain was carried out in a study of T-cell memory formation after mild COVID-19. This CDR3 region has 14 residues. V shed 3 bases and J shed 5 bases, with 10 bases lying between them. Germline loops: CDR1 KGHDR, CDR2 SFDVKD. TCRdb reprocessed the 5' RACE reads with MiXCR, giving one entry per CDR3 protein. The sample carries under 450,000 distinct CDR3 sequences, 23% recorded once. This clonotype was observed a few times. The chain carries TRBV24-1 and TRBJ2-1; D uncertain. The sequenced material came from PBMCs or a T cell subset sorted from them (not recorded which). The clonotype was recovered from an adult woman who had mild COVID-19 (a few samples of this study predate the infection). Cell type and time point are not known. As DNA, the CDR3 is TGTGCCACCAGTGATCACGCGCCAAACAATGAGCAGTTCTTC. Translating gives CATSDHAPNNEQFF.